The 14 T cell receptor beta chains given below trace back to one sample, sequenced in a study of tumor and adjacent non-tumor tissue in lung cancer. The template was RNA from unsorted bulk tissue. Three rounds of nested PCR, following a modified ARM-PCR protocol, produced the TCRbeta library. TCRdb analysed the multiplex PCR reads with MiXCR anew, one entry per CDR3 protein. The data hold 91,000 or so distinct CDR3 sequences, with less than 80% observed a single time. Sequencing was carried out using lung tumor tissue. All receptors derive from a man aged 55-75 years with non-small cell lung cancer.

This clonotype came up once. A much larger clone differs from this one at a single base, so this may be a read error. This chain connects TRBV5-1 to TRBJ2-2; perhaps TRBD1 as D (6 bases). This CDR3 has 16 amino acids. The V and J ends lost 3 bases and 1 base respectively, with 13 bases between them. Looked up from germline, CDR1 is SGHRS and CDR2 is YFSETQ. This CDR3 is CASSYGQRMNTGELFF. In nucleotides, the CDR3 is TGCGCCAGCAGCTATGGACAGAGGATGAACACCGGGGAGCTGTTTTTT.

The J gene is TRBJ1-2, the V gene TRBV4-2; no clear D. There are 14 residues in the CDR3. The ends were cut back, 8 bases at V and 10 bases at J, with 23 bases in the middle. Germline V gene lookup returns CDR1 LGHNA and CDR2 YNFKEQ. Here the CDR3 DNA reads TGTGCCAGCTACCAAGATATCGTGCCTTTGTACTACACCTTC. It translates to CASYQDIVPLYYTF.

Worth noting for this clonotype: Possible read error: a much larger clone is one base away. The chain has TRBV7-8 and TRBJ2-3, with D perhaps matching TRBD1 or TRBD2 (5 bases each). CDR1 and CDR2 from the germline V gene are SGHVS and FQNEAQ. The CDR3 length is 16 residues. The CDR3 region is CASSIQGPGVTDAQYF. In DNA form, the CDR3 reads TGTGCCAGCAGCATTCAGGGCCCCGGGGTCACAGATGCGCAGTATTTT.

The chain links TRBV7-6 to TRBJ2-7, with 8 bases that match TRBD2. V dropped 5 bases and J dropped 5; count of bases not matched to a gene: 8. CDR1 and CDR2 (germline): SGHVS, FNYEAQ. CDR3 length: 14 residues. The CDR3 DNA follows: TGTGCCAGCAGCCTGACAGCGGGAGTCGACGAGCAGTACTTC. Protein sequence: CASSLTAGVDEQYF.

A word on this clonotype: This clone may be a read error of a much larger clone one base away. CDR3 residues: CASNFGALDTEAFF. In DNA form, the CDR3 reads TGTGCCAGCAACTTTGGGGCATTGGACACTGAAGCTTTCTTT. The chain couples TRBV7-9 to TRBJ1-1; TRBD1 might be the D (5 bases). From germline, CDR1 is SEHNR and CDR2 FQNEAQ (reference sequence). The CDR3 covers 14 residues. V gave up 7 bases and J gave up 3 bases, with 15 bases separating them.

The J gene is TRBJ2-1, the V gene TRBV5-1, with a tentative D call TRBD1 (6 bases). Germline-derived CDR1 and CDR2 are SGHRS and YFSETQ. CDR3 length: 15 amino acids. V was clipped by 1 base and J by 4 bases, with 12 bases between them. CDR3 sequence reads: CASSLTGTWYNEQFF. Written as DNA, the CDR3 is TGCGCCAGCAGCTTGACCGGGACATGGTACAATGAGCAGTTCTTC.

On this clonotype itself: An end of the junction does not agree with germline; a read error may underlie this. The rearrangement joins TRBV4-3 to TRBJ2-3; 9 bases are shared with TRBD2. Germline V lookup: CDR1 LGHNA, CDR2 YSLEER. CDR3 length: 15 amino acids. CDR3 coding DNA: TGCGCCAGCAGCCGAATAGCGGGAGATCGAGATACGCGGTATTTT. Protein sequence: CASSRIAGDRDTRYF.

This clonotype has a count of ten or more. This chain connects TRBV6-2 or TRBV6-3 to TRBJ2-1; 7 bases match TRBD2. V lost 7 bases to trimming and J lost 4 bases; unmatched junction nucleotides: 4. There are 13 residues in the CDR3. Germline CDR1 and CDR2: MNHEY and SVGEGT. CDR3 protein: CASIGLEYNEQFF. CDR3 bases: TGTGCCAGCATTGGACTAGAATACAATGAGCAGTTCTTC.

The chain combines TRBV11-2 with TRBJ2-1; D possibly corresponds to TRBD2 (5 bases). Trimming took off 5 bases at V and 12 bases at J, with 23 bases between the two ends. CDR3 length: 15 amino acids. CDR1 SGHAT and CDR2 FQNNGV come from the germline V gene. The CDR3 reads CASSPRLGMRDGQFF. CDR3 nucleotide sequence: TGTGCCAGCAGCCCGCGCCTGGGGATGAGGGATGGGCAGTTCTTC.

Note on this clonotype: An end of the junction does not agree with germline; a read error may underlie this. The rearrangement uses TRBV6-5 and TRBJ1-6; D ambiguous. The CDR3 loop spans 16 amino acids. CDR1 is MNHEY and CDR2 is SVGAGI in the germline V gene. Written as DNA, the CDR3 is TGTGCCAGCAGTCACTCGAGACGTACATCCTATTCGCCCCTCCACTTT. It encodes CASSHSRRTSYSPLHF.

This clonotype came up many times. V usage is TRBV11-2 and J usage is TRBJ2-3; D unclear. CDR3 length: 15 amino acids. Germline V gene sequence: CDR1 SGHAT, CDR2 FQNNGV. V lost 5 bases and J 0 bases, leaving 12 bases between the germline ends. CDR3 nucleotide sequence: TGTGCCAGCAGCAGGAAATATTCTAGCACAGATACGCAGTATTTT. This codes for CASSRKYSSTDTQYF.

The rearrangement joins TRBV11-3 to TRBJ2-3; 10 positions match TRBD2. The CDR3 spans 15 residues. CDR1 and CDR2 from the germline V gene are SGHNT and YENEEA. Trimming at V came to 5 bases and at J to 6 bases, leaving 8 bases not matched to a gene. CDR3 residues: CASSPRTSGKDTQYF. In DNA, the CDR3 is TGTGCCAGCAGCCCCCGCACTAGCGGGAAGGATACGCAGTATTTT.

About this clonotype: The germline gene is not matched at one end of the junction; a read error may be the cause. The rearrangement joins TRBV6-6 to TRBJ1-5; 7 bases align to TRBD1. This CDR3 is 13 amino acids long. Germline V gene lookup returns CDR1 MNHNY and CDR2 SVGAGI (reference sequence). The CDR3 loop reads CASIDRVQQPQHF. CDR3 in DNA: TGTGCCAGCATAGACAGGGTGCAGCAGCCCCAGCACTTT.

This chain joins TRBV20-1 and TRBJ2-3; 10 nucleotides line up with TRBD2. Germline values: CDR1 DFQATT, CDR2 SNEGSKA (reference sequence). The CDR3 consists of 15 residues. The J segment lost 5 bases and the V segment lost 4 bases, leaving 9 bases of the junction unmatched. The CDR3 region has the DNA TGCAGTGCTAAAAGGCTAGCGGGGGTCATAGATACGCAGTATTTT. This encodes CSAKRLAGVIDTQYF.